Below, 26 T cell receptor beta chains from the same sample are listed, as sequenced in a study of glioma-infiltrating T cells after dendritic cell vaccination. Generated by immunoSEQ multiplex PCR, the TCRdb table keeps only in-frame clones and is missing some. Seen here are roughly 90,000 clones, 70% to 90% observed once, and the top ten hold 15% to 18%. Sequencing was performed on blood, taken before dendritic cell vaccination. These receptors came from a human donor with glioblastoma.

This clone was observed once. The rearrangement links TRBV7-6 to TRBJ1-6; 8 positions agree with TRBD1. With 3 bases clipped from V and 8 bases from J, the junction kept 6 bases outside the gene matches. Germline CDR1 SGHVS, CDR2 FNYEAQ. The CDR3 spans 15 residues. The CDR3 loop is CASSFRSGGDSPLHF. DNA for the CDR3: TGTGCCAGCAGCTTCAGGTCAGGGGGCGATTCACCCCTCCACTTT.

V and J are TRBV6-1 and TRBJ2-7; D not resolved. Germline V CDR1 and CDR2: MNHNS, SASEGT. The CDR3 spans 15 residues. Trimming removed 2 bases at V and 0 bases at J, with 11 bases between. The CDR3 loop is CASSESPGSSYEQYF. CDR3 bases: TGTGCCAGCAGTGAATCTCCAGGAAGCTCCTACGAGCAGTACTTC.

The chain employs TRBV27 and TRBJ2-5; the match to TRBD1 covers 8 bases. CDR3 length: 16 amino acids. After removal of 5 bases from V and 5 bases from J, the junction contained 13 bases not matched to a gene. Germline V gene sequence: CDR1 MNHEY, CDR2 SMNVEV (reference sequence). The CDR3: CASSTNSQGVGETQYF. CDR3 nucleotide sequence: TGTGCCAGCAGTACCAATTCACAGGGGGTCGGGGAGACCCAGTACTTC.

The chain links TRBV29-1 to TRBJ2-2, with 10 bases aligning to TRBD1. The CDR3 is 17 amino acids. V lost 3 bases to trimming and J lost 0 bases; unmatched junction nucleotides: 7. Germline V gene data show CDR1 as SQVTM and CDR2 as ANQGSEA. The CDR3 is CSVDGQGENANTGELFF. In DNA, the CDR3 is TGCAGCGTTGACGGACAGGGGGAGAACGCGAACACCGGGGAGCTGTTTTTT.

This rearrangement joins TRBV30 to TRBJ2-2, with D possibly TRBD2 on 6 matching bases. V dropped 2 bases and J dropped 4 bases, with 11 bases sitting between them. CDR3 length: 14 residues. Germline V gene lookup returns CDR1 GTSNPN and CDR2 SVGIG (reference sequence). The CDR3 sequence is CAWSTGGSTGELFF. The DNA for the CDR3 is TGTGCCTGGAGTACAGGAGGGAGCACCGGGGAGCTGTTTTTT.

This clone appeared once. The chain carries TRBV28 and TRBJ2-1; 8 bases match TRBD2. The CDR3 runs 14 residues. Germline CDR1 is MDHEN and CDR2 is SYDVKM. Trimming removed 9 bases from V and 0 bases from J; junction bases left unmatched: 4. The CDR3 spells CASERESSYNEQFF. The CDR3 DNA reads as TGTGCCAGTGAGCGGGAGAGCTCCTACAATGAGCAGTTCTTC.

The rearrangement links TRBV7-9 to TRBJ2-3; tentative D call: TRBD1 (6 bases). Germline-derived CDR1 and CDR2 are SEHNR and FQNEAQ (reference sequence). V was cut by 5 bases and J by 4 bases, with 13 bases left in between. This CDR3 spans 14 amino acids. CDR3 amino acids: CASSNREEADTQYF. CDR3 bases: TGTGCCAGCAGCAACAGGGAAGAGGCAGATACGCAGTATTTT.

J is TRBJ2-7 and V is TRBV6-5, with 12 bases lining up with TRBD1. This CDR3 region has 15 residues. CDR1 is MNHEY and CDR2 is SVGAGI in the germline V gene. Losses at the gene ends were 2 bases for V and 9 bases for J; bases not matched to a gene: 8. The CDR3 protein is CASSYTGTGGLGQYF. CDR3 coding DNA: TGTGCCAGCAGTTACACTGGGACAGGGGGCTTAGGGCAGTACTTC.

This clone was seen once. CDR3 sequence (DNA): TGTGCCAGCAGCTTATCTGGGACTAGCGTCGGCAATGAGCAGTTCTTC. Its protein is CASSLSGTSVGNEQFF. The chain joins TRBV7-3 to TRBJ2-1, with 10 bases aligning to TRBD2. The CDR3 sequence is 16 residues long. The V segment lost 2 bases and the J segment 6 bases; nucleotides outside the gene matches: 7. Germline V gives CDR1 SGHTA, CDR2 FQGTGA.

The chain recombines TRBV7-8 with TRBJ2-7; 9 bases agree with TRBD2. Germline CDR1 SGHVS, CDR2 FQNEAQ. V lost 1 base to trimming and J lost 3 bases; unmatched junction nucleotides: 10. This CDR3 region has 17 residues. CDR3 in amino acids: CASSLGGGGALVYEQYF. The CDR3 DNA is TGTGCCAGCAGCTTAGGAGGCGGGGGGGCCCTCGTCTACGAGCAGTACTTC.

The rearrangement uses TRBV6-5 and TRBJ2-1; D unresolved. Germline V gene sequence: CDR1 MNHEY, CDR2 SVGAGI. This CDR3 contains 14 residues. Trimming pared 0 bases from V and 14 bases from J, leaving 17 bases between. The CDR3 reads CASSYSGSRGGEFF. DNA of the CDR3: TGTGCCAGCAGTTACTCTGGAAGTCGCGGCGGAGAGTTCTTC.

V and J are TRBV28 and TRBJ2-7; possibly TRBD1 for D (5 bases). This CDR3 comprises 14 residues. From germline, CDR1 is MDHEN and CDR2 SYDVKM. With 6 bases removed from V and 5 bases from J, the gap between germline ends came to 17 bases. CDR3 nucleotide sequence: TGTGCCAGCAGCGTTCTCGGGCAGGGCAACGAGCAGTACTTC. Translating gives CASSVLGQGNEQYF.

In DNA form, the CDR3 reads TGTGCCAGCAGTTTAGGAAACAGGGGCCACGAGCAGTACTTC. This encodes CASSLGNRGHEQYF. This chain joins TRBV27 and TRBJ2-7, with 7 bases aligning to TRBD1. The length of the CDR3 is 14 residues. Germline V gives CDR1 MNHEY, CDR2 SMNVEV (reference sequence). V dropped 2 bases and J dropped 5; count of bases not matched to a gene: 6.

The gene calls are TRBV7-3 and TRBJ1-2; D possibly corresponds to TRBD1 (6 bases). CDR1 is SGHTA, CDR2 FQGTGA, per germline. V was cut by 5 bases and J by 9 bases, with 22 bases left in between. The CDR3 length is 15 residues. The CDR3 DNA follows: TGTGCCAGCAGCCATGGGGGGGGCCTGGAGAGTAGCTACACCTTC. Translating it yields CASSHGGGLESSYTF.

The table lists this clone with a few counts. The chain joins TRBV4-1 to TRBJ1-1, with D unclear. This CDR3 has 11 amino acids. Germline V gene sequence: CDR1 MGHRA, CDR2 YSYEKL. V gave up 4 bases and J gave up 7 bases, with 7 bases separating them. CDR3: CASSPGGEAFF. The CDR3 DNA is TGCGCCAGCAGCCCTGGAGGTGAAGCTTTCTTT.

The chain links TRBV9 to TRBJ1-6; D is undetermined. This CDR3 has 17 residues. The germline CDR1 and CDR2 sequences are SGDLS and YYNGEE. The V and J ends lost 0 bases and 0 bases respectively, with 10 bases between them. This CDR3 reads CASSVDVLSSYNSPLHF. The CDR3 DNA is TGTGCCAGCAGCGTAGATGTGTTGAGCTCCTATAATTCACCCCTCCACTTT.

V and J are TRBV7-2 and TRBJ2-7; D call uncertain. V lost 1 base to trimming and J lost 3 bases, with 16 bases between them. The CDR3 is 16 residues long. Germline CDR1 reads SGHTA; CDR2 reads FQGNSA. The CDR3 spells CASSLGLRLHGYEQYF. The CDR3, as DNA: TGTGCCAGCAGCTTAGGGCTGCGACTCCATGGCTACGAGCAGTACTTC.

The chain is built from TRBV30 and TRBJ2-1; D gene ambiguous. V lost 3 bases, J lost 8 bases, and 11 bases lay in between. The CDR3 contains 12 residues. In germline, CDR1 is GTSNPN, CDR2 SVGIG (reference sequence). The CDR3 DNA is TGTGCCTGGAGCAAGCATGACTATGAGCAGTTCTTC. Translation gives CAWSKHDYEQFF.

The chain couples TRBV18 to TRBJ1-4; D remains ambiguous. Between the trimmed V and J ends, which lost 3 bases and 8 bases, there was a span of 16 bases. This CDR3 contains 15 residues. The germline V gene has CDR1 KGHSH and CDR2 LQKENI. The CDR3 bases are TGTGCCAGCTCACCTTTGCGGGAACCGATGGAAAAACTGTTTTTT. Translating it yields CASSPLREPMEKLFF. The complete variable domain, with remaining parts taken from reference TRBV18 and TRBJ1-4, reads NAGVMQNPRHLVRRRGQEARLRCSPMKGHSHVYWYRQLPEEGLKFMVYLQKENIIDESGMPKERFSAEFPKEGPSILRIQQVVRGDSAAYFCASSPLREPMEKLFFGSGTQLSVL.

The chain employs TRBV4-1 and TRBJ2-7, with 11 bases aligning to TRBD2. Germline V CDR1 and CDR2: MGHRA, YSYEKL. The V and J ends lost 4 bases and 2 bases, in that order; junction bases with no gene match: 10. CDR3 length equals 17 residues. CDR3 loop: CASSLGASGRTTYEQYF. The CDR3, as DNA: TGCGCCAGCAGCCTCGGGGCTAGCGGGAGGACTACCTACGAGCAGTACTTC.

V is TRBV30 and J is TRBJ1-1; D may be TRBD1 (6 bases). Germline CDR1 and CDR2: GTSNPN and SVGIG (reference sequence). This CDR3 is built from 15 residues. Trimming shortened V by 4 bases and J by 1 base, and 16 bases separated the two germline ends. The CDR3 DNA reads as TGTGCCTGGATTTGGGGGGGGCGAGGGAACACTGAAGCTTTCTTT. This encodes CAWIWGGRGNTEAFF.

The V gene is TRBV4-3, the J gene TRBJ2-1; the match to TRBD2 covers 9 bases. This CDR3 spans 14 amino acids. J lost 3 bases, V lost 4 bases, and 1 base had no gene match. Germline values: CDR1 LGHNA, CDR2 YSLEER. The chain's CDR3 is CASSLAGDYNEQFF. For the CDR3, the DNA is TGCGCCAGCAGCCTAGCGGGGGACTACAATGAGCAGTTCTTC.

The chain joins TRBV7-3 to TRBJ2-1; possibly TRBD2 for D (5 bases). The CDR3 is 15 residues long. Germline V gene data show CDR1 as SGHTA and CDR2 as FQGTGA. Trimming removed 5 bases at V and 7 bases at J, with 18 bases between. In DNA form, the CDR3 reads TGTGCCAGCAGCCCCGACGGCGGGTTCGGGAATGAGCAGTTCTTC. It is translated as CASSPDGGFGNEQFF. The full variable domain, with the rest looked up from reference TRBV7-3 and TRBJ2-1, is GAGVSQTPSNKVTEKGKYVELRCDPISGHTALYWYRQSLGQGPEFLIYFQGTGAADDSGLPNDRFFAVRPEGSVSTLKIQRTERGDSAVYLCASSPDGGFGNEQFFGPGTRLTVL.

The CDR3 bases are TGTGCCAGCAGCTTATCTAGCGGGACTAGCACAGATACGCAGTATTTT. Encoded protein: CASSLSSGTSTDTQYF. The genes are TRBV7-2 and TRBJ2-3; 9 positions match TRBD2. The CDR3 is 16 amino acids. Germline assignment: CDR1 SGHTA and CDR2 FQGNSA. V lost 2 bases to trimming and J lost 0 bases; unmatched junction nucleotides: 3. The full variable domain, its missing parts supplied by reference TRBV7-2 and TRBJ2-3, is GAGVSQSPSNKVTEKGKDVELRCDPISGHTALYWYRQSLGQGLEFLIYFQGNSAPDKSGLPSDRFSAERTGGSVSTLTIQRTQQEDSAVYLCASSLSSGTSTDTQYFGPGTRLTVL.

The chain employs TRBV4-1 and TRBJ1-4; no firm D call. The germline V and J ends were trimmed by 2 bases and 3 bases, with 10 bases remaining between them. The CDR3 length is 15 residues. Germline V lookup: CDR1 MGHRA, CDR2 YSYEKL. CDR3 loop: CASSQPFGANEKLFF. CDR3 sequence (DNA): TGCGCCAGCAGCCAACCATTCGGGGCTAATGAAAAACTGTTTTTT.

This chain joins TRBV5-4 and TRBJ1-1; TRBD1 matches 7 bases. Germline V gene data show CDR1 as SGHNT and CDR2 as YYREEE (reference sequence). Germline trimming cut 0 bases from V and 11 bases from J; bases unmatched to any gene: 7. The CDR3 is 13 amino acids. The CDR3 DNA reads TGTGCCAGCAGCTTGGCGACAGGGACCTTCGCTTTCTTT. Translating gives CASSLATGTFAFF.